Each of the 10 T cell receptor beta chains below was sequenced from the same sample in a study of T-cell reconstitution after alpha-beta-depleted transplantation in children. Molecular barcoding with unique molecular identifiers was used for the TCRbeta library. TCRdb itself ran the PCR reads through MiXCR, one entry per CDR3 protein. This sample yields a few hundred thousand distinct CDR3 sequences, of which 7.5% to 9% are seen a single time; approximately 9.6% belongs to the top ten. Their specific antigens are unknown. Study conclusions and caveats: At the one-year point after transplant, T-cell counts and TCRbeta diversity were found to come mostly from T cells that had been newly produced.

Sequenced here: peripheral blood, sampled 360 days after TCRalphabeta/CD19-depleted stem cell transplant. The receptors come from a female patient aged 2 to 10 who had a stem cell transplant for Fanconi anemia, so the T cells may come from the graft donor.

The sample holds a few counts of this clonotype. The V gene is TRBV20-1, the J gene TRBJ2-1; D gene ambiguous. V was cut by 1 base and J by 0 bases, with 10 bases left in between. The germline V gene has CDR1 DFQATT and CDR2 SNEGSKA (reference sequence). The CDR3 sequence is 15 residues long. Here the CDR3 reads CSARARLNSYNEQFF. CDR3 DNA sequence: TGCAGTGCTAGAGCCCGACTGAACTCCTACAATGAGCAGTTCTTC.

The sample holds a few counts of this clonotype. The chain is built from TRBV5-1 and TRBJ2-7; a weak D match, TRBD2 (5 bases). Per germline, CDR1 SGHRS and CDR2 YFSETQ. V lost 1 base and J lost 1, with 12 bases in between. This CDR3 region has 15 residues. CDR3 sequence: CASSLSPGSSYEQYF. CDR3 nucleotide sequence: TGCGCCAGCAGCTTGTCCCCTGGGAGTTCCTACGAGCAGTACTTC.

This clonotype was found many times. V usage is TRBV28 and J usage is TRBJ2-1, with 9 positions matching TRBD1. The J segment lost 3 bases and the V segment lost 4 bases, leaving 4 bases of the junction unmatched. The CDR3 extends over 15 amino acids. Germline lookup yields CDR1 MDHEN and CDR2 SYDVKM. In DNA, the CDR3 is TGTGCCAGCAGTTCAACGACAGGGGGCTACAATGAGCAGTTCTTC. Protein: CASSSTTGGYNEQFF.

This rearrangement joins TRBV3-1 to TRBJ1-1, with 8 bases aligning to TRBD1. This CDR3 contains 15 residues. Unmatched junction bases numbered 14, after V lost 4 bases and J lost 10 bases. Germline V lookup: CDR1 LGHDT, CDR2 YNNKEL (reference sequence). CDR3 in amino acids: CASSPGQGDWFGAFF. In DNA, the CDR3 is TGTGCCAGCAGCCCTGGACAGGGAGATTGGTTTGGAGCTTTCTTT.

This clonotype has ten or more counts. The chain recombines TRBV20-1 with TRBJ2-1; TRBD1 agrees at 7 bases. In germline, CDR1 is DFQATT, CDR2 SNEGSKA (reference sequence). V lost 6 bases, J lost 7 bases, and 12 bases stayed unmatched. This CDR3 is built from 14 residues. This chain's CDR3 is CSALGTVTWNEQFF. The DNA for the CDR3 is TGCAGTGCCCTAGGGACAGTCACGTGGAATGAGCAGTTCTTC.

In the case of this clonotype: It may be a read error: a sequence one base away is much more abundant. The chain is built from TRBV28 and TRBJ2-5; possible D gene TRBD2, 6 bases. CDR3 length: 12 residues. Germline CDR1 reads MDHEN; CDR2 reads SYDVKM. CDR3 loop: CASWDFQETLYF. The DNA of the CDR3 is TGTGCCAGCTGGGACTTTCAAGAGACCCTGTACTTC.

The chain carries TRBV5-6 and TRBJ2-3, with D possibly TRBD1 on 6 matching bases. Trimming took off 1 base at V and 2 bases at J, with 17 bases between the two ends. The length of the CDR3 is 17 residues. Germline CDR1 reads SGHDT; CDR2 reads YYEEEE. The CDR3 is CASSLYYPRDNTDTQYF. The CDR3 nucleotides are TGTGCCAGCAGCTTGTATTATCCCCGGGACAACACAGATACGCAGTATTTT.

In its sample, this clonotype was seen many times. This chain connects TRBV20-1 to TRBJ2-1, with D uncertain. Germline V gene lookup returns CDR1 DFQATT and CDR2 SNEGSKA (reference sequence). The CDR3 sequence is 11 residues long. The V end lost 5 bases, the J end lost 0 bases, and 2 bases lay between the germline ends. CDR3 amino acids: CSAYSYNEQFF. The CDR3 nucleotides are TGCAGTGCTTACTCCTACAATGAGCAGTTCTTC.

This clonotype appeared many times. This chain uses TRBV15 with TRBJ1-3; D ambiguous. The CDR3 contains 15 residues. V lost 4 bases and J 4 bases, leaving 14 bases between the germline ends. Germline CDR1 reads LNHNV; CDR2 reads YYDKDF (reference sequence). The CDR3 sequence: CATSKRLGGGNTIYF. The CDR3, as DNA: TGTGCCACCAGCAAGAGGCTGGGTGGCGGAAACACCATATATTTT.

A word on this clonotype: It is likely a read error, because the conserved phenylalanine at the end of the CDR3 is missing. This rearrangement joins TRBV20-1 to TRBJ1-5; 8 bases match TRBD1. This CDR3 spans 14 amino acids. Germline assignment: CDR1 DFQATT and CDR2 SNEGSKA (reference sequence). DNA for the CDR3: TGCAGCGTCGGACAGGGTAAAGGAGGGCAGCCCCAGCATTCT. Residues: CSVGQGKGGQPQHS.